The rows below give T cell receptor beta chains drawn from one sample of a study of prognosis after radiotherapy for stage I lung cancer. TCRdb reprocessed the multiplex PCR reads via MiXCR and lists one record per CDR3 protein. The table has 12,000 or so distinct CDR3 sequences, around 40% seen once. The starting material was PBMCs, obtained before or after stereotactic body radiation therapy (not recorded which). Source of these receptors: a donor over 45 with non-small cell lung cancer. Both conserved end residues are part of each CDR3. The D gene is left open where the match is weak. Rows give clone size only sometimes, using once, few, many, or a class for an expanded clone.

V gene	clone size	D gene	J gene	CDR3 DNA	CDR3 protein
TRBV24-1	many	-	TRBJ1-5	TGTGCCACCAGTTTATATTTAAAGTGGCAGCCCCAGCATTTT	CATSLYLKWQPQHF
TRBV19	many	-	TRBJ2-1	TGTGCCAGTAGTTTCCCTCTTAAGAGCGATGAGCAGTTCTTC	CASSFPLKSDEQFF
TRBV28	-	-	TRBJ1-5	TGTGCCAGCAGTTTATTTGGTCAGCCCCAGCATTTT	CASSLFGQPQHF
TRBV20-1	many	-	TRBJ1-2	TGCAGTGCTAGAGATTATGGCTACACCTTC	CSARDYGYTF
TRBV5-4	many	-	TRBJ2-1	TGTGCCAGCAGCCAGCCTAAAGGGGTGCATGAGCAGTTCTTC	CASSQPKGVHEQFF
TRBV2	-	-	TRBJ1-3	TGTGCCAGCAGTGAAGCGCCACCGTTTCTCTCTGGAAACACCATATATTTT	CASSEAPPFLSGNTIYF
TRBV10-2	many	-	TRBJ1-2	TGCGCCAGCAGTGGGAACTCGAGGGATAACTATGGCTACACCTTC	CASSGNSRDNYGYTF
TRBV7-2	once	-	TRBJ1-3	TGTGCCAGCAGCTTAGCGGGGGAAAAAGCAGGAAACACCATAAATTTT	CASSLAGEKAGNTINF
TRBV9	many	-	TRBJ1-1	TGTGCCAGCAGCGGCCGCGCTGGGGGCACTGAAGCTTTCTTT	CASSGRAGGTEAFF
TRBV4-1	many	TRBD1	TRBJ1-4	TGCGCCAGCAGCCTACCGGACAGGGACAATGAAAAACTGTTTTTT	CASSLPDRDNEKLFF